The entry that follows covers one T cell receptor beta chain sequence. The assay, immunoSEQ v3.0, was run at survey level. Produced via immunoSEQ multiplex PCR; TCRdb's table is partial and in-frame only. The sample carries tens of thousands of clones, about four fifths recorded once. These data belong to a study of long-term antiretroviral therapy in people with HIV. The sample consisted of unsorted PBMCs, taken 0.4 years before starting antiretroviral therapy. The receptor's source is a man younger than 35 with HIV.

The CDR3, as DNA: TGTGCCAGCCGCCTAAGGTCCGGCCGCTCTGGGGCCAACGTCCTGACTTTC. Translating it yields CASRLRSGRSGANVLTF. V is TRBV2 and J is TRBJ2-6; D is ambiguous. The V gene's germline CDR1 is SNHLY and CDR2 FYNNEI. The CDR3 is 17 amino acids. The V end was cut by 8 bases, the J end by 0 bases, with 17 bases between.